This is a list of T cell receptor beta chains from one sample in a study of response to subunit inactivated influenza vaccine. TCRdb reprocessed the RT-PCR reads with MiXCR, giving one entry per CDR3 protein. This table has 530,000 or so distinct CDR3 sequences, 14% appearing once. The sequencing used PBMCs from blood, collected 11 to 12 days after vaccination. The source is a man aged 50-59 years who received an inactivated influenza vaccine. Both conserved end residues are part of each CDR3. The D gene is left open where the match is weak. Some rows have no size entry. The others give once, few or many, or a class for an expanded clone.

D gene	clone size	V gene	J gene	CDR3 DNA	CDR3 protein
-	few	TRBV5-5	TRBJ1-1	TGTGCCAGCAGCTTGGTCCACCTGAACACTGAAGCTTTCTTT	CASSLVHLNTEAFF
TRBD1	-	TRBV19	TRBJ2-7	TGTGCCAGTAGTGCGTGGACAGGTAGCTCCTACGAGCAGTACTTC	CASSAWTGSSYEQYF
-	-	TRBV20-1	TRBJ2-5	TGCAGTCCGGGCCAAGAGACCCAGTACTTC	CSPGQETQYF
-	-	TRBV7-2	TRBJ2-1	TGTGCCAGCAGCTCACCGTCCGGGACAAGTCGTTACAATGAGCAGTTCTTC	CASSSPSGTSRYNEQFF
-	many	TRBV5-6	TRBJ1-5	TGTGCCAGCAGCTTGGCCAATCAGCCCCAGCATTTT	CASSLANQPQHF
-	few	TRBV7-9	TRBJ2-2	TGTGCCAGCAGCTTCAGGGATACCGCCGGGGAGCTGTTTTTT	CASSFRDTAGELFF
TRBD2	few	TRBV7-2	TRBJ2-3	TGTGCCAGCAGCTTAAGAGCGGGGGGATCAGATACGCAGTATTTT	CASSLRAGGSDTQYF
TRBD2	-	TRBV12-3/TRBV12-4	TRBJ2-7	TGTGCCAGCAGTTTACTTGGACTAGGAGACTACGAGCAGTACTTC	CASSLLGLGDYEQYF
-	-	TRBV7-8	TRBJ1-4	TGTGCCAGCAGCGTGGAACAGAGGGGTACTAATGAAAAACTGTTTTTT	CASSVEQRGTNEKLFF
TRBD1	many	TRBV5-1	TRBJ1-1	TGCGCCAGCAGCTTCGGACAGGGATGGTACACTGAAGCTTTCTTT	CASSFGQGWYTEAFF
-	-	TRBV6-6	TRBJ2-2	TGTGCCAGCACCGACTGGGGGGATCGGGAGCTGTTTTTT	CASTDWGDRELFF
TRBD1	many	TRBV7-7	TRBJ2-3	TGTGCTAGCAGCTTAAGTCCAGGGGGCGGTACGCAGTATTTT	CASSLSPGGGTQYF
-	many	TRBV5-6	TRBJ2-4	TGTGCCAGCAGCTTGGTCGGCGCAAGCGGAAACATTCAGTACTTC	CASSLVGASGNIQYF
-	many	TRBV11-1	TRBJ2-5	TGTGCCAGCAGTCCCGGGGAAGAGACCCAGTACTTC	CASSPGEETQYF
-	-	TRBV10-3	TRBJ2-5	TGTGCCATCAGTACTCAGCAACAAGAGACCCAGTACTTC	CAISTQQQETQYF
TRBD1	few	TRBV29-1	TRBJ1-2	TGCAGCGTGGACAGGGGGCGGGATGGCTACACCTTC	CSVDRGRDGYTF
-	-	TRBV12-3/TRBV12-4	TRBJ2-3	TGTGCCAGCAGTCCGCCTTCCGGGCCTACAGATACGCAGTATTTT	CASSPPSGPTDTQYF
-	few	TRBV18	TRBJ2-3	TGTGCCAGCTCACCTGTACAGGGCCCTAGCACAGATACGCAGTATTTT	CASSPVQGPSTDTQYF
-	few	TRBV29-1	TRBJ2-5	TGCAGCGTTGGAAGGACAGAAGAGACCCAGTACTTC	CSVGRTEETQYF
-	many	TRBV18	TRBJ2-1	TGTGCCAGCTCACAGGGGACACAAAATGAGCAGTTCTTC	CASSQGTQNEQFF
-	-	TRBV29-1	TRBJ2-5	TGCAGCGTTGACGAGGGTCTGGCCCAGTACTTC	CSVDEGLAQYF
TRBD1	many	TRBV5-6	TRBJ1-4	TGTGCCAGCAGTCGACCGGGACAGGCTAATGAAAAACTGTTTTTT	CASSRPGQANEKLFF
-	-	TRBV5-6	TRBJ1-4	TGTGCCAGCAGTTGGGGGCCCGCGGGGGCTCGGAATGAAAAACTGTTTTTT	CASSWGPAGARNEKLFF
TRBD2	few	TRBV7-3	TRBJ2-2	TGTGCCAGCAGGGCCGGACTAGCGGGCACCGGGGAGCTGTTTTTT	CASRAGLAGTGELFF
-	few	TRBV20-1	TRBJ2-5	TGCAGTGCTAGCCTAAGGGTGGAGACCCAGTACTTC	CSASLRVETQYF
-	-	TRBV12-3/TRBV12-4	TRBJ1-1	TGTGCCAGCACGAGATACACTGAAGCTTTCTTT	CASTRYTEAFF
-	-	TRBV12-3/TRBV12-4	TRBJ2-2	TGTGCCAGCAGTTTAGGGGTACAACTGAACACCGGGGAGCTGTTTTTT	CASSLGVQLNTGELFF
-	-	TRBV7-2	TRBJ1-1	TGTGCCAGCAGCCTCACTCCGGGAGCCCAGGCTTTCTTT	CASSLTPGAQAFF
-	few	TRBV20-1	TRBJ2-3	TGCAGTGCTAGGCCCCCCACAGATACGCAGTATTTT	CSARPPTDTQYF
-	-	TRBV20-1	TRBJ2-1	TGCAGTGCTTTTACCCGCGGCGATGAGCAGTTCTTC	CSAFTRGDEQFF
-	few	TRBV5-1	TRBJ1-6	TGCGCCAGCAGCTTAGACGGGGCTGGGATTTCACCCCTCCACTTT	CASSLDGAGISPLHF
-	-	TRBV20-1	TRBJ2-7	TGCAGTGCTAGGTCGAATCGGGATTCCGAGCAGTACTTC	CSARSNRDSEQYF
-	-	TRBV20-1	TRBJ2-5	TGCAGTGCTCTGGGCCAAGAGACCCAGTACTTC	CSALGQETQYF
TRBD2	many	TRBV4-2	TRBJ2-3	TGTGCCAGCAGCCAGTGGGAGGGCGGAAACACAGATACGCAGTATTTT	CASSQWEGGNTDTQYF
-	few	TRBV25-1	TRBJ2-3	TGTGCCAGCACCGGGCGGGGCACAGATACGCAGTATTTT	CASTGRGTDTQYF
TRBD1	few	TRBV5-1	TRBJ1-1	TGCGCCAGCAGCTTGGTCGGGACAGGGCCCACTGAAGCTTTCTTT	CASSLVGTGPTEAFF
-	few	TRBV28	TRBJ1-1	TGTGCCAGCAGTCAATCGGGGGTAAGCACTGAAGCTTTCTTT	CASSQSGVSTEAFF
TRBD1	-	TRBV27	TRBJ1-4	TGTGCCAGCAGATGGGGGAGACAGGGTAATGAAAAACTGTTTTTT	CASRWGRQGNEKLFF
-	few	TRBV12-3/TRBV12-4	TRBJ1-2	TGTGCCAGCAGTTTACATTATTTGGACTATGGCTACACCTTC	CASSLHYLDYGYTF
TRBD2	many	TRBV12-3/TRBV12-4	TRBJ2-5	TGTGCCAGCAGACCAGCGGGAGGGCGGGAGACCCAGTACTTC	CASRPAGGRETQYF
TRBD2	-	TRBV5-1	TRBJ2-1	TGCGCCAGCAGCTTGATGTCGGCGGGGGGGCCCTACAATGAGCAGTTCTTC	CASSLMSAGGPYNEQFF
-	few	TRBV9	TRBJ1-6	TGTGCCAGCAGCGAAGGAGGGGGACCAAATTCACCCCTCCACTTT	CASSEGGGPNSPLHF
TRBD1	few	TRBV28	TRBJ2-5	TGTGCCAGCAGTTTTTATAGGACAGGCCAAGAGACCCAGTACTTC	CASSFYRTGQETQYF
-	few	TRBV11-2	TRBJ2-1	TGTGCCAGCAGCGCCCAGGCGGGGGCGTATGAGCAGTTCTTC	CASSAQAGAYEQFF